This T cell receptor beta chain was obtained from a study of prognosis after radiotherapy for stage I lung cancer. The junction had 28 bases not matched to a gene; V was cut back by 6 bases and J by 0 bases. Germline V CDR1 and CDR2: MRHNA, SNTAGT. The CDR3 loop spans 23 amino acids. General observations from the study: Differences in TRBV and TRBJ gene usage were reportedly observed between patients with and without metastases.

Amplicons of TCR beta CDR3 were generated from genomic DNA by two-round multiplex PCR. Every TRBV and TRBJ gene had its own specific primer in first-round PCR. TCRdb passed the multiplex PCR reads through MiXCR, listing each CDR3 protein once. This repertoire shows about 13,000 distinct CDR3 sequences, about a quarter found once; its top ten account for roughly 10%. About this clonotype itself: Its antigen is undetermined. The likely explanation is a read error, given a far larger clone one base away.

The J gene is TRBJ1-5, the V gene TRBV6-4; TRBD1 agrees at 8 bases. The clonotype originates from a donor over 45 with non-small cell lung cancer. The material sequenced was PBMCs, taken before or after stereotactic body radiation therapy (not recorded which). The CDR3 sequence: CASRQPIDRGNLLEVFSNQPQHF. CDR3 coding DNA: TGTGCCAGCAGACAGCCCATCGACAGGGGCAATCTCTTGGAGGTTTTTAGCAATCAGCCCCAGCATTTT.